The sequence of this T cell receptor (beta chain) was determined in a study of prognosis after radiotherapy for stage I lung cancer. The authors amplified TCR beta CDR3 from genomic DNA using two-round multiplex PCR. Specific primers for each TRBV and TRBJ gene were what first-round PCR used. TCRdb reanalysed the multiplex PCR reads using MiXCR and keeps one entry per CDR3 protein. The table has about 21,000 distinct CDR3 sequences, roughly 47% seen once. The CDR3 sequence is 13 residues long. V was shortened by 3 bases and J by 5 bases, with 8 bases between the two germline ends. Germline CDR1 reads LNHDA; CDR2 reads SQIVND (reference sequence).

The chain employs TRBV19 and TRBJ1-5; no definite D call. The sequence came from a donor at least 50 years old with non-small cell lung cancer. The material sequenced was PBMCs, taken before or after stereotactic body radiation therapy (not recorded which). In nucleotides, the CDR3 is TGTGCCAGTAGTATGGGTCGAGATCAGCCCCAGCATTTT. This codes for CASSMGRDQPQHF.